Each of the 18 T cell receptor beta chains below was sequenced from the same sample in a study of blood T cell repertoires in COVID-19. Some clones are missing from TCRdb's copy, which holds only in-frame ones; the method was immunoSEQ multiplex PCR. The sample has about 83,000 clones; 70% to 90% are singletons. Specimen: peripheral blood. The source is an elderly man with active or convalescent COVID-19.

V usage is TRBV27 and J usage is TRBJ2-7, with D possibly being TRBD1 (5 bases). Germline V gene data show CDR1 as MNHEY and CDR2 as SMNVEV (reference sequence). V was cut by 6 bases and J by 6 bases, with 15 bases left in between. The CDR3 is 13 amino acids. CDR3 sequence reads: CASSSQGYGEQYV. The CDR3 region has the DNA TGTGCCAGCAGCTCTCAGGGTTACGGCGAGCAGTACGTC.

The chain links TRBV24-1 to TRBJ2-1; 9 bases fit TRBD1. Germline values: CDR1 KGHDR, CDR2 SFDVKD. This CDR3 is 13 amino acids long. V was clipped by 4 bases and J by 14 bases; unmatched bases: 8. This CDR3 is CATSDPGTGWEFF. For the CDR3, the DNA is TGTGCCACCAGTGACCCCGGGACAGGGTGGGAGTTCTTC.

The chain uses TRBV2 and TRBJ2-3; 7 nucleotides agree with TRBD1. The length of the CDR3 is 15 residues. Germline V gives CDR1 SNHLY, CDR2 FYNNEI. The V and J ends lost 2 bases and 3 bases, in that order; junction bases with no gene match: 5. CDR3 in amino acids: CASSELQGFTDTQYF. The CDR3, as DNA: TGTGCCAGCAGTGAATTACAGGGGTTTACAGATACGCAGTATTTT.

This chain connects TRBV30 to TRBJ1-4, with TRBD1 as a possible D gene (6 bases). The CDR3 sequence is 14 residues long. V lost 3 bases, J lost 7 bases, and 15 bases lay in between. Germline CDR1 is GTSNPN and CDR2 is SVGIG (reference sequence). The CDR3 DNA is TGTGCCTGGAGCAACACAGGGCTGGGTGAAAAACTGTTTTTT. Encoded protein: CAWSNTGLGEKLFF.

The chain links TRBV7-9 to TRBJ2-1, with TRBD2 identical over 9 bases. The germline V gene has CDR1 SEHNR and CDR2 FQNEAQ (reference sequence). J lost 6 bases, V lost 4 bases, and 13 bases had no gene match. CDR3 size: 17 residues. CDR3 sequence (DNA): TGTGCCAGCAGCTCCGGGCGGGGCAGCGGGAGGATCAATGAGCAGTTCTTC. Translating it yields CASSSGRGSGRINEQFF.

The rearrangement links TRBV19 to TRBJ1-4; D is uncertain. The CDR3 loop spans 14 amino acids. Germline V gene sequence: CDR1 LNHDA, CDR2 SQIVND (reference sequence). V gave up 6 bases and J gave up 7 bases, with 15 bases separating them. The CDR3 DNA reads as TGTGCCAGTAGCATGCGGGGTGAGGGTGAAAAACTGTTTTTT. Protein product: CASSMRGEGEKLFF.

This chain joins TRBV5-1 and TRBJ2-3; the D is unclear. CDR3 length: 13 residues. Trimming took off 0 bases at V and 4 bases at J, with 6 bases between the two ends. Germline V gene sequence: CDR1 SGHRS, CDR2 YFSETQ. Written as DNA, the CDR3 is TGCGCCAGCAGCTTGGCCTCCCCAGATACGCAGTATTTT. Encoded protein: CASSLASPDTQYF. The whole variable domain, remainder taken from reference TRBV5-1 and TRBJ2-3, is KAGVTQTPRYLIKTRGQQVTLSCSPISGHRSVSWYQQTPGQGLQFLFEYFSETQRNKGNFPGRFSGRQFSNSRSEMNVSTLELGDSALYLCASSLASPDTQYFGPGTRLTVL.

The chain carries TRBV5-5 and TRBJ2-5, with 11 nucleotides matching TRBD2. The V gene's germline CDR1 is SGHKS and CDR2 YYEKEE (reference sequence). This CDR3 has 19 residues. The ends lost 4 bases at V and 1 base at J; junction bases unmatched: 15. The CDR3 DNA sequence: TGTGCCAGCAGCCTCTCCGGGACTAGCGGTATGGGGGCCCAAGAGACCCAGTACTTC. Protein sequence: CASSLSGTSGMGAQETQYF.

V usage is TRBV29-1 and J usage is TRBJ1-6; D not certain. The CDR3 is 16 amino acids. Per germline, CDR1 SQVTM and CDR2 ANQGSEA. Trimming removed 4 bases from V and 0 bases from J, with 13 bases in between. The CDR3 DNA reads as TGCAGCGTTGGAATTCTGGGGAGCTCCTATAATTCACCCCTCCACTTT. This gives the protein CSVGILGSSYNSPLHF.

The chain recombines TRBV2 with TRBJ2-1; D not resolved. CDR3 length: 14 residues. V was cut by 3 bases and J by 6 bases, with 12 bases left in between. Germline CDR1 is SNHLY and CDR2 is FYNNEI. The DNA for the CDR3 is TGTGCCAGCAGTGATTTTATCCAGCGCAATGAGCAGTTCTTC. Protein: CASSDFIQRNEQFF.

This clone has only one observation. The chain recombines TRBV7-8 with TRBJ2-1, with TRBD2 matching over 8 bases. The CDR3 sequence is 16 residues long. Per germline, CDR1 SGHVS and CDR2 FQNEAQ. The trim removed 3 bases at V and 5 bases at J, leaving 9 bases unmatched. Here the CDR3 DNA reads TGTGCCAGCAGCTTTGGTGGCAGCGGGAGAGACAATGAGCAGTTCTTC. Protein: CASSFGGSGRDNEQFF.

The CDR3 loop is CASSTGTATNEKLFF. In DNA form, the CDR3 reads TGTGCCAGTAGTACCGGGACAGCAACTAATGAAAAACTGTTTTTT. The chain links TRBV19 to TRBJ1-4, with 7 nucleotides matching TRBD1. The germline gives CDR1 LNHDA, CDR2 SQIVND (reference sequence). This CDR3 has 15 amino acids. V shed 4 bases and J 0 bases; nucleotides not matched to a gene: 2. The full variable domain, its missing parts supplied by reference TRBV19 and TRBJ1-4, is DGGITQSPKYLFRKEGQNVTLSCEQNLNHDAMYWYRQDPGQGLRLIYYSQIVNDFQKGDIAEGYSVSREKKESFPLTVTSAQKNPTAFYLCASSTGTATNEKLFFGSGTQLSVL.

The genes are TRBV19 and TRBJ1-6, with unresolved D. CDR1 and CDR2 (germline): LNHDA, SQIVND (reference sequence). V lost 4 bases and J 0 bases, leaving 7 bases between the germline ends. The CDR3 runs to 15 residues. The CDR3 reads CASSTQDSYNSPLHF. CDR3 sequence (DNA): TGTGCCAGTAGTACCCAGGACTCCTATAATTCACCCCTCCACTTT.

The V and J genes are TRBV5-5 and TRBJ1-6; 9 bases align to TRBD1. The CDR3 contains 16 residues. V gave up 4 bases and J gave up 7 bases; unmatched junction bases: 9. The V gene's germline CDR1 is SGHKS and CDR2 YYEKEE (reference sequence). In DNA, the CDR3 is TGTGCCAGCAGCAACAGCGGGACAGGGCTAAATTCACCCCTCCACTTT. Residues: CASSNSGTGLNSPLHF.

CDR3 nucleotide sequence: TGTGCCAGCAGTTTAGCGGGGGGGCGGACAGCTTTCTTT. Protein: CASSLAGGRTAFF. The chain has TRBV12-3 or TRBV12-4 and TRBJ1-1, with a possible D match to TRBD1 (6 bases). There are 13 residues in the CDR3. Trimming left V 0 bases short and J 10 bases short, with 12 bases between.

V gene TRBV24-1 combines with J gene TRBJ2-2; 10 bases fit TRBD2. Germline V CDR1 and CDR2: KGHDR, SFDVKD. The CDR3 runs 17 residues. V lost 5 bases, J lost 3 bases, and 8 bases stayed unmatched. The CDR3 DNA reads as TGTGCCACCAGTGGAGCTAGCGGGAGATCGGACACCGGGGAGCTGTTTTTT. This encodes CATSGASGRSDTGELFF.

The sample holds one count of this clone. The chain employs TRBV6-6 and TRBJ2-2, with 7 bases lining up with TRBD1. CDR1 is MNHNY and CDR2 is SVGAGI in the germline V gene (reference sequence). This CDR3 is built from 16 residues. Trimming took 6 bases from V and 3 from J; bases not matched to a gene: 10. The CDR3 DNA reads TGTGCCAGCAGGCGATCCGGGACAGACTACACCGGGGAGCTGTTTTTT. It specifies CASRRSGTDYTGELFF.

The chain couples TRBV18 to TRBJ1-3; TRBD1 aligns across 7 bases. Germline CDR1 and CDR2: KGHSH and LQKENI. V gave up 6 bases and J gave up 8 bases; unmatched junction bases: 10. CDR3 length: 14 residues. The CDR3 here is CASSQNTGAHTIYF. CDR3 nucleotide sequence: TGTGCCAGCTCGCAAAATACAGGGGCCCACACCATATATTTT.